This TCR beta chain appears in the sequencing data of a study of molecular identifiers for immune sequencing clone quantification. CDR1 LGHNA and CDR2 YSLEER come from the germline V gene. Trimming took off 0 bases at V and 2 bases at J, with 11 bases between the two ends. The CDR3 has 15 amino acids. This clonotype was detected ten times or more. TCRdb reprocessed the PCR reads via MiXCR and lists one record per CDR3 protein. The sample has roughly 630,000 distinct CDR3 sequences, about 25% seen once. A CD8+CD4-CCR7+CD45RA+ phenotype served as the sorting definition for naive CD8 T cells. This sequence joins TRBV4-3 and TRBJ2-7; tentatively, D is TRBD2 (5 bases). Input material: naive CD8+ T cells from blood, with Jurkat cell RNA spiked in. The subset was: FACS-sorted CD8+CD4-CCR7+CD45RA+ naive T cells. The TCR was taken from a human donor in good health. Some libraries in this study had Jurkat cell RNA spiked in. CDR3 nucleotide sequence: TGCGCCAGCAGCCAAGATTCTGGACTGGCCTACGAGCAGTACTTC. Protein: CASSQDSGLAYEQYF.